The next 2 T cell receptor beta chains were all read from a single sample in a study of TIL therapy for anti-PD-1-resistant metastatic lung cancer. Noted time point: pre-treatment sample, taken before nivolumab and TIL therapy. The libraries were made with immunoSEQ v3. Libraries were prepared by immunoSEQ multiplex PCR; TCRdb keeps only in-frame clonotypes and omits some of them. The table records approximately 22,000 clones, 70% to 80% of them present only once. The material was blood, obtained at baseline. These receptor sequences come from a person aged 30 to 80 with non-small cell lung cancer.

Only a few counts were recorded for this clone. Compared with germline, one end of the junction differs, possibly owing to a read error. This chain links TRBV2 with TRBJ1-2, with D unclear. This CDR3 has 12 residues. Germline CDR1 is SNHLY and CDR2 is FYNNEI. This chain's CDR3 is CASTEHNYGYTF. DNA for the CDR3: TGTGCCAGCACTGAACATAACTATGGCTACACCTTC.

The chain uses TRBV3-1 (or the pseudogene TRBV3-2) and TRBJ1-2; D possibly corresponds to TRBD1 (5 bases). The V end lost 3 bases, the J end lost 6 bases, and 17 bases lay between the germline ends. The CDR3 runs 15 residues. The germline gives CDR1 LGHDT, CDR2 YNNKEL (reference sequence). This CDR3 reads CASSHAAKRGHGYTF. As DNA, the CDR3 is TGTGCCAGCAGCCACGCGGCCAAAAGGGGCCATGGCTACACCTTC.